This TCR beta chain was captured in a study of T cell repertoires in cytomegalovirus infection. Germline loops: CDR1 MNHNY, CDR2 SVGAGI (reference sequence). This CDR3 comprises 17 residues. Trimming left V 7 bases short and J 1 base short, with 19 bases between. TCRdb fed the reads into MiXCR, producing one record per CDR3 protein. Found here are nearly 650,000 distinct CDR3 sequences, more than 20% of them singletons; the top ten hold 6.5% to 10%. Input material: CD8+ T cells from PBMCs. The gene calls are TRBV6-6 and TRBJ2-2, with D perhaps TRBD1 (6 bases). The source of this sequence is a human donor in good health (CMV status not recorded). Some clones in this sample may be carry-over from other donors' samples. CDR3 amino acids: CASTHPIETGNTGELFF. CDR3 in DNA: TGTGCCAGCACTCACCCAATCGAGACAGGGAACACCGGGGAGCTGTTTTTT.